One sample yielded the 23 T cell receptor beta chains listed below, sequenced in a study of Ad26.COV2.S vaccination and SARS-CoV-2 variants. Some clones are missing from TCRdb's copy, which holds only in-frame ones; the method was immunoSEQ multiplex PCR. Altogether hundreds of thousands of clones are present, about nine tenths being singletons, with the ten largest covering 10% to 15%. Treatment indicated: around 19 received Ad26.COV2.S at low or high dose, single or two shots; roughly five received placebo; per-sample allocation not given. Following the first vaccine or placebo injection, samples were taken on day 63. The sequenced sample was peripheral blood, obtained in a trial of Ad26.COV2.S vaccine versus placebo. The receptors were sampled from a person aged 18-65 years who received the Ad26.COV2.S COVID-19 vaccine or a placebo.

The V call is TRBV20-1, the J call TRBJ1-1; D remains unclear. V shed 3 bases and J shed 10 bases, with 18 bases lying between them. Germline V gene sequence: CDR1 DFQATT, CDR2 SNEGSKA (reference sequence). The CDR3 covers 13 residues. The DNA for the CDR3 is TGCAGTGCTAGTAAGGATCTTGGGTGGGGAGCTTTCTTT. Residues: CSASKDLGWGAFF.

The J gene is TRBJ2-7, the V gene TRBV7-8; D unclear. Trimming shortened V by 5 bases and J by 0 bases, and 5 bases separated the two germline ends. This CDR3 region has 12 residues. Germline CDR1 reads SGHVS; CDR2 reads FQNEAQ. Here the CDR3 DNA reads TGTGCCAGCAGCCCAAGCTCCTACGAGCAGTACTTC. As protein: CASSPSSYEQYF.

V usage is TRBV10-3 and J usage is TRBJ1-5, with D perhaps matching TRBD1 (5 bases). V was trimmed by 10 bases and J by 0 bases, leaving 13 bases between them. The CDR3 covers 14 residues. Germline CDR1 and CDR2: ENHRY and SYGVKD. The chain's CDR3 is CATRDGYSNQPQHF. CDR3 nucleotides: TGTGCCACGCGGGACGGCTATAGCAATCAGCCCCAGCATTTT.

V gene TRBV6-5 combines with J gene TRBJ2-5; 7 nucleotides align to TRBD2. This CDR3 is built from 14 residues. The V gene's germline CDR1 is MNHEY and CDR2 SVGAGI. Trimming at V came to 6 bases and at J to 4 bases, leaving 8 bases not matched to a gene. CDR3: CASSAREVSETQYF. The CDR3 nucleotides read TGTGCCAGCAGCGCACGGGAGGTGTCAGAGACCCAGTACTTC.

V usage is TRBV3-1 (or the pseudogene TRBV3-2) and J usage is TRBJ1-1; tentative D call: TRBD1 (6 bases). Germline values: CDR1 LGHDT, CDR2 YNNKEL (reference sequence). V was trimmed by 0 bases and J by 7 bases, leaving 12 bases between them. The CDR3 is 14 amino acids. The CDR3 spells CASSQDGGAGEAFF. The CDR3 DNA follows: TGTGCCAGCAGCCAAGATGGGGGGGCGGGTGAAGCTTTCTTT.

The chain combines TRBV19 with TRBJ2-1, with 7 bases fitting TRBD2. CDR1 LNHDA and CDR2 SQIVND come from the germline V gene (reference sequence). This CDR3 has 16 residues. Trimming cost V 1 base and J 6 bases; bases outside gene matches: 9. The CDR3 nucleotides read TGTGCCAGTAGTATAGGATGGGGGAGGGCCCTCAATGAGCAGTTCTTC. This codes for CASSIGWGRALNEQFF.

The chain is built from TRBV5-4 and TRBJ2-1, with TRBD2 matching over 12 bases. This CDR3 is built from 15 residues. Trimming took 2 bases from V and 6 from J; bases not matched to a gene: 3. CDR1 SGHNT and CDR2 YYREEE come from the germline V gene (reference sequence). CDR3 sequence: CASSFSSGRVNEQFF. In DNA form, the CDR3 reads TGTGCCAGCAGCTTCTCTAGCGGGAGGGTCAATGAGCAGTTCTTC.

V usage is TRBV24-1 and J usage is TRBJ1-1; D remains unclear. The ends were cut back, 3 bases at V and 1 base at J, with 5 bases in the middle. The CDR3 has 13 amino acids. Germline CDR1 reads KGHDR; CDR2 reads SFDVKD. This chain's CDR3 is CATSDDGNTEAFF. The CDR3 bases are TGTGCCACCAGTGATGATGGGAACACTGAAGCTTTCTTT.

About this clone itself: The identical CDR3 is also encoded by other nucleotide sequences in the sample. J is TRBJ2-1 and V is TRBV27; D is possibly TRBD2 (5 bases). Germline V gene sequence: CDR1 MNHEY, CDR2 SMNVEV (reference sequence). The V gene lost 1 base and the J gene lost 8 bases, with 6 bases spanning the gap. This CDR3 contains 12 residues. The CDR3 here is CASSLWGDEQFF. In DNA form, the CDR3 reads TGTGCCAGCAGTTTATGGGGAGATGAGCAGTTCTTC.

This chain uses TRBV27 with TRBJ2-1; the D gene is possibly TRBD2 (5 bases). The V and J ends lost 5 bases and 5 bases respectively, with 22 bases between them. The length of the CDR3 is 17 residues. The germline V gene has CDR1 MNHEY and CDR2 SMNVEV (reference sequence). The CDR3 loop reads CASSPLVTTTRNNEQFF. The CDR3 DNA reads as TGTGCCAGCAGTCCGCTCGTGACTACAACCCGGAACAATGAGCAGTTCTTC.

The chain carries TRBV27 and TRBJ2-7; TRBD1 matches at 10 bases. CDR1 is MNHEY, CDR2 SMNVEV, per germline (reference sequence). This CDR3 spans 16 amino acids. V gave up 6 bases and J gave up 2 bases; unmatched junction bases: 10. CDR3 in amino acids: CASRTIGTGDTYEQYF. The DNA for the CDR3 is TGTGCCAGCAGGACTATCGGGACAGGGGACACCTACGAGCAGTACTTC.

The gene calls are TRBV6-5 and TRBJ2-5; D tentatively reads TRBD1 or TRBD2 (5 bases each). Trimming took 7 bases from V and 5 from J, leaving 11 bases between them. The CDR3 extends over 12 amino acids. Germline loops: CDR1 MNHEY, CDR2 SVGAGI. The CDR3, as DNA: TGTGCCAGCACCTGGGGCGGGGAGACCCAGTACTTC. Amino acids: CASTWGGETQYF.

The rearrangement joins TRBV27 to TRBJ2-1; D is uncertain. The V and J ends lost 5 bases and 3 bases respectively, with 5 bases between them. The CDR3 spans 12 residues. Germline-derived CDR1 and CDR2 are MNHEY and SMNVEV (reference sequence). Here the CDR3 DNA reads TGTGCCAGCAGTATAAACTACAATGAGCAGTTCTTC. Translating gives CASSINYNEQFF.

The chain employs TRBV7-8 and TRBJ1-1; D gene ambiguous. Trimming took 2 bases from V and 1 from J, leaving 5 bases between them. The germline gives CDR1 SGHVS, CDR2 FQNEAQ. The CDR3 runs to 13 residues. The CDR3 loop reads CASSLTSNTEAFF. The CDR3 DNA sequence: TGTGCCAGCAGCTTAACGTCGAACACTGAAGCTTTCTTT. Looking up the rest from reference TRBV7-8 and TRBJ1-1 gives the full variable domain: GAGVSQSPRYKVAKRGQDVALRCDPISGHVSLFWYQQALGQGPEFLTYFQNEAQLDKSGLPSDRFFAERPEGSVSTLKIQRTQQEDSAVYLCASSLTSNTEAFFGQGTRLTVV.

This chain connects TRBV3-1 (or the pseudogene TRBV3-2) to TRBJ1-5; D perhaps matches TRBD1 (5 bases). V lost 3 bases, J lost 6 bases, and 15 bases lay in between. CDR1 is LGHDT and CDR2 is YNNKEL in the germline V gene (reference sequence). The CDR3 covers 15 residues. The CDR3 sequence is CASSHGIGGSQPQHF. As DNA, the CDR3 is TGTGCCAGCAGCCACGGGATTGGGGGGAGTCAGCCCCAGCATTTT.

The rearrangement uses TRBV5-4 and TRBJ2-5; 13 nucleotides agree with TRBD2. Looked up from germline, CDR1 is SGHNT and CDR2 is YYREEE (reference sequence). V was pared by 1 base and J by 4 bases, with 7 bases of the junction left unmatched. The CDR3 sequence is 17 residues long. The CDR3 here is CASSLLLAGGDVETQYF. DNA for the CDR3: TGTGCCAGCAGCTTGCTACTAGCGGGAGGGGATGTAGAGACCCAGTACTTC.

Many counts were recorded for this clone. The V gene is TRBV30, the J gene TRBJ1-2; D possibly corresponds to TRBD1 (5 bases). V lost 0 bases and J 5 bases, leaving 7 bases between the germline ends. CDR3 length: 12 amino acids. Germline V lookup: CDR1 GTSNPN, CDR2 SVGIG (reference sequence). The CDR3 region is CAWSVTGYGYTF. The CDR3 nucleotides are TGTGCCTGGAGTGTAACAGGTTATGGCTACACCTTC.

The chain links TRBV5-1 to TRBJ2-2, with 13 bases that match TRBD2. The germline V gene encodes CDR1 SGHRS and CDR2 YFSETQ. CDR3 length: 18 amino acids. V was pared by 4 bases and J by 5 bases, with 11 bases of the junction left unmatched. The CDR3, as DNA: TGCGCCAGCAGCCGTTGGCCCCCGGGACTAGCGGGGACCGGGGAGCTGTTTTTT. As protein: CASSRWPPGLAGTGELFF.

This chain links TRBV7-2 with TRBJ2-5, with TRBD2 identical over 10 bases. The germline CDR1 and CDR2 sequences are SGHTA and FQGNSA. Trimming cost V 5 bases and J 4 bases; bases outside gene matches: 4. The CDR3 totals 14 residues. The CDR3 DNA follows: TGTGCCAGCAGCCCCCGGACTAGCGGAGAGACCCAGTACTTC. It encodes CASSPRTSGETQYF.

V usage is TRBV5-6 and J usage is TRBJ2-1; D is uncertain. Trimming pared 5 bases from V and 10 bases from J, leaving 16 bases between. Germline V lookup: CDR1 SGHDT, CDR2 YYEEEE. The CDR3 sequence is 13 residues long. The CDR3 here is CASSGQVSWEQFF. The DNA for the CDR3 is TGTGCCAGCAGTGGCCAGGTGTCTTGGGAGCAGTTCTTC.

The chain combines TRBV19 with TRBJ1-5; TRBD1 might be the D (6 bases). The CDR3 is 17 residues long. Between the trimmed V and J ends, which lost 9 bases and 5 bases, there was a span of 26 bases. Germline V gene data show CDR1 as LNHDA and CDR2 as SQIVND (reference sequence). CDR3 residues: CASNRVAGAPQHQPQHF. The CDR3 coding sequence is TGTGCCAGCAACAGAGTTGCGGGGGCCCCACAGCATCAGCCCCAGCATTTT.

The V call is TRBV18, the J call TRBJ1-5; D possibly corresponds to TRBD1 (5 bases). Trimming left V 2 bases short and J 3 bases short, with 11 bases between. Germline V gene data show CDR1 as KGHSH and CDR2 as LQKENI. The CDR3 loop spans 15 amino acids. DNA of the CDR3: TGTGCCAGCTCACCAAGTTGGGGGTCCAATCAGCCCCAGCATTTT. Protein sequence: CASSPSWGSNQPQHF.

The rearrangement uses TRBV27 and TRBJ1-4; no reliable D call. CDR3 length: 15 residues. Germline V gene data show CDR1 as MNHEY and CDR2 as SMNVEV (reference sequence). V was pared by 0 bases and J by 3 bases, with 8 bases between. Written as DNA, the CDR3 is TGTGCCAGCAGTTTATCGGAGGGTTCTAATGAAAAACTGTTTTTT. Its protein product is CASSLSEGSNEKLFF.